Listed below are T cell receptor beta chains from one sample, sequenced in a study of blood T cell repertoires in COVID-19. Sequencing was performed with immunoSEQ multiplex PCR; in TCRdb, only in-frame clones are kept and a portion is missing. The sample holds some 390,000 clones, approximately 89% seen once. Material for sequencing was PBMCs or T cells enriched from blood (not recorded which). The source is a woman younger than 45 who had recovered from COVID-19. Each CDR3 is given with its conserved first and last residue. D genes are given only for firm matches. The size field is filled for only some rows; it gives once, few, many or a size class.

TRBJ2-7 TRBD1 NA TRBV6-5 CASTKTGTDSYEQYF TGTGCCAGCACTAAAACCGGGACAGACTCCTACGAGCAGTACTTC
TRBJ1-2 NA NA TRBV19 CASTPGAAYPHTF TGTGCCAGTACCCCAGGGGCCGCCTACCCCCACACCTTC
TRBJ1-4 TRBD1 NA TRBV19 CASRPGTGLVGEKLFF TGTGCCAGTAGACCCGGGACAGGGCTAGTAGGTGAAAAACTGTTTTTT
TRBJ1-5 NA few TRBV29-1 CSVQGNSNQPQHF TGCAGCGTTCAGGGGAATAGCAATCAGCCCCAGCATTTT
TRBJ1-5 NA NA TRBV6-2/TRBV6-3 CASSYSPTQGNSNQPQHF TGTGCCAGCAGTTACTCGCCAACCCAGGGAAATAGCAATCAGCCCCAGCATTTT
TRBJ1-4 TRBD1 NA TRBV3-1/TRBV3-2 CASSQEKGTGAMINEKLFF TGTGCCAGCAGCCAAGAAAAGGGGACAGGCGCCATGATTAATGAAAAACTGTTTTTT
TRBJ1-5 TRBD1 NA TRBV6-5 CASSYTGQGDQPQHF TGTGCCAGCAGTTACACGGGACAGGGAGATCAGCCCCAGCATTTT
TRBJ2-1 TRBD2 NA TRBV30 CAWSVLSGGLFSYNEQFF TGTGCCTGGAGTGTTCTATCGGGAGGTCTCTTCTCCTACAATGAGCAGTTCTTC
TRBJ2-5 TRBD2 NA TRBV3-1/TRBV3-2 CASSQEGRGETQYF TGTGCCAGCAGCCAAGAGGGGCGGGGGGAGACCCAGTACTTC
TRBJ2-2 TRBD2 NA TRBV7-8 CASSFLAGVTGELFF TGTGCCAGCAGCTTTCTAGCGGGGGTCACCGGGGAGCTGTTTTTT
TRBJ1-3 TRBD1 NA TRBV19 CASSSGDSGNTIYF TGTGCCAGTAGTTCCGGGGACAGCGGAAACACCATATATTTT
TRBJ2-2 NA NA TRBV9 CASSVAGYLNTGELFF TGTGCCAGCAGCGTAGCAGGGTATTTGAACACCGGGGAGCTGTTTTTT
TRBJ1-5 TRBD1 few TRBV12-3/TRBV12-4 CASSLGTGERHF TGTGCCAGCAGTCTCGGGACAGGGGAGCGGCATTTT
TRBJ2-7 NA NA TRBV6-5 CASSYARDTYEQYF TGTGCCAGCAGTTACGCCCGCGACACTTACGAGCAGTACTTC
TRBJ1-2 NA NA TRBV28 CASSPIRSPTSYGYTF TGTGCCAGCAGTCCCATAAGGAGTCCTACTTCCTACGGCTACACCTTC
TRBJ1-4 NA once TRBV25-1 CASSGQFWEKLFF TGTGCCAGCAGCGGACAGTTTTGGGAAAAACTGTTTTTT
TRBJ1-2 NA NA TRBV6-5 CASTNPPGGYGYTF TGTGCCAGCACCAACCCTCCCGGGGGGTATGGCTACACCTTC
TRBJ2-2 TRBD1 NA TRBV7-9 CASSPGRGHTGELFF TGTGCCAGCAGCCCAGGCAGGGGGCACACCGGGGAGCTGTTTTTT
TRBJ1-4 NA NA TRBV30 CAWSVRRGREKLFF TGTGCCTGGAGTGTACGAAGGGGTAGGGAAAAACTGTTTTTT
TRBJ2-2 NA NA TRBV9 CASSVGGLNTGELFF TGTGCCAGCAGCGTAGGAGGGCTGAACACCGGGGAGCTGTTTTTT
TRBJ2-1 NA NA TRBV5-1 CASSLVGQDSYNEQFF TGCGCCAGCAGCTTGGTGGGGCAGGATTCCTACAATGAGCAGTTCTTC
TRBJ2-3 TRBD2 NA TRBV14 CASSQDWLAGGVFTDTQYF TGTGCCAGCAGCCAAGATTGGCTAGCGGGGGGCGTATTCACAGATACGCAGTATTTT
TRBJ1-2 TRBD1 NA TRBV6-5 CASRTDRGGFYGYTF TGTGCCAGCAGAACGGACAGGGGGGGGTTCTATGGCTACACCTTC
TRBJ1-1 NA NA TRBV6-2/TRBV6-3 CASSYMRGTGRMDTEAFF TGTGCCAGCAGTTACATGAGGGGAACAGGGAGAATGGACACTGAAGCTTTCTTT
TRBJ2-2 NA NA TRBV28 CASSPNVDTGELFF TGTGCCAGCAGTCCTAACGTGGACACCGGGGAGCTGTTTTTT
TRBJ1-6 NA NA TRBV18 CASSPPVRVRDNSPLHF TGTGCCAGCTCACCACCGGTTCGGGTCCGTGATAATTCACCCCTCCACTTT
TRBJ2-1 NA NA TRBV20-1 CSAITYNEQFF TGCAGTGCTATAACCTACAATGAGCAGTTCTTC
TRBJ2-7 TRBD2 NA TRBV12-3/TRBV12-4 CASSPGGDYEQYF TGTGCCAGCAGCCCCGGGGGGGACTACGAGCAGTACTTC
TRBJ1-1 NA NA TRBV10-1 CASSGQLNTEAFF TGCGCCAGCAGCGGACAGCTGAACACTGAAGCTTTCTTT
TRBJ1-1 NA once TRBV27 CASSLLRGTEAFF TGTGCCAGCAGTTTGTTGCGGGGGACTGAAGCTTTCTTT
TRBJ1-6 NA NA TRBV4-3 CASSQERGALLHF TGCGCCAGCAGCCAAGAACGGGGAGCTCTTCTCCACTTT
TRBJ1-4 NA NA TRBV12-5 CASGLGRFKEKLFF TGTGCTAGTGGTTTGGGGCGGTTCAAAGAAAAACTGTTTTTT
TRBJ2-7 TRBD2 NA TRBV10-3 CAISEFSSHPSGSQYEQYF TGTGCCATCAGTGAGTTTTCGAGTCATCCTAGCGGGAGTCAATACGAGCAGTACTTC
TRBJ1-1 NA once TRBV4-1 CASSQALVGNTEAFF TGCGCCAGCAGCCAGGCGTTGGTGGGCAACACTGAAGCTTTCTTT
TRBJ2-2 TRBD2 NA TRBV10-3 CAISSSGGNTGELFF TGTGCCATCAGTTCTAGCGGGGGCAACACCGGGGAGCTGTTTTTT
TRBJ1-5 NA NA TRBV3-1/TRBV3-2 CASSLRAGDQPQHF TGTGCCAGCAGCCTCAGGGCTGGGGATCAGCCCCAGCATTTT
TRBJ2-2 NA NA TRBV11-3 CASSLSNAGELFF TGTGCCAGCAGCTTATCCAATGCCGGGGAGCTGTTTTTT
TRBJ2-7 TRBD1 few TRBV6-2/TRBV6-3 CASSSTGGSYEQYF TGTGCCAGCAGCTCGACAGGGGGTTCCTACGAGCAGTACTTC
TRBJ2-6 NA NA TRBV5-1 CASSLAIGGITSGANVLTF TGCGCCAGCAGCTTGGCTATCGGCGGGATCACCTCTGGGGCCAACGTCCTGACTTTC
TRBJ1-2 NA NA TRBV11-2 CASSLDRLPGDYGYTF TGTGCCAGCAGCTTAGATCGGCTACCGGGGGACTATGGCTACACCTTC
TRBJ2-1 NA NA TRBV4-1 CASSGRDGTGSYNEQFF TGCGCCAGCAGCGGCCGTGATGGGACTGGTTCTTACAATGAGCAGTTCTTC
TRBJ1-1 TRBD1 few TRBV28 CASRQGPMNTEAFF TGTGCCAGCAGACAGGGGCCCATGAACACTGAAGCTTTCTTT
TRBJ1-2 NA NA TRBV5-6 CASSYGHPNGYTF TGTGCCAGCAGCTATGGCCACCCCAATGGCTACACCTTC
TRBJ1-2 TRBD1 NA TRBV7-8 CASSFDRGEGGYTF TGTGCCAGCAGCTTCGACAGGGGCGAAGGCGGCTACACCTTC